Shown below are 13 T cell receptor beta chains from a single sample sequenced in a study of blood T cell repertoires in COVID-19. Profiled with immunoSEQ multiplex PCR; TCRdb holds only in-frame clones, not every one. The table records 45,000 to 70,000 clones, about 90% of them present only once. The sample comprised peripheral blood. Receptors originate from a woman aged 60-70 years with active or convalescent COVID-19.

The V and J genes are TRBV24-1 and TRBJ2-7; 7 bases fit TRBD1. CDR3 length: 16 residues. Germline CDR1 and CDR2: KGHDR and SFDVKD. Trimming took 5 bases from V and 2 from J; bases not matched to a gene: 11. CDR3 residues: CATSGTSSDRAYEQYF. The CDR3 DNA is TGTGCCACCAGTGGCACATCTTCTGACAGGGCCTACGAGCAGTACTTC.

The chain has TRBV18 and TRBJ2-2; D is unclear. Germline CDR1 KGHSH, CDR2 LQKENI. The length of the CDR3 is 14 residues. Trimming stripped 1 base from V and 3 bases from J, with 6 bases between. CDR3: CASSPLLDTGELFF. In DNA form, the CDR3 reads TGTGCCAGCTCACCACTCCTTGACACCGGGGAGCTGTTTTTT.

V is TRBV30 and J is TRBJ1-4, with 9 nucleotides matching TRBD1. V lost 3 bases, J lost 2 bases, and 4 bases stayed unmatched. Germline lookup yields CDR1 GTSNPN and CDR2 SVGIG (reference sequence). CDR3 length equals 15 residues. The CDR3 DNA follows: TGTGCCTGGAGAGGGACAGGGAGGACTAATGAAAAACTGTTTTTT. Translating gives CAWRGTGRTNEKLFF.

This rearrangement joins TRBV3-1 (or the pseudogene TRBV3-2) to TRBJ2-5, with 8 positions matching TRBD1. Germline V gives CDR1 LGHDT, CDR2 YNNKEL (reference sequence). The junction had 11 bases not matched to a gene; V was cut back by 4 bases and J by 7 bases. The CDR3 loop spans 15 amino acids. CDR3 nucleotides: TGTGCCAGCAGCCTAGGACAGGGTTTTTCAGGGACCCAGTACTTC. Amino acids: CASSLGQGFSGTQYF.

The chain recombines TRBV18 with TRBJ1-5; 7 bases map to TRBD1. Per germline, CDR1 KGHSH and CDR2 LQKENI. J was trimmed by 2 bases and V by 3 bases; bases with no gene match: 1. This CDR3 spans 14 amino acids. For the CDR3, the DNA is TGTGCCAGCTCACCTGGGACAGGCAATCAGCCCCAGCATTTT. It codes for CASSPGTGNQPQHF.

The J gene is TRBJ1-5, the V gene TRBV25-1; D possibly corresponds to TRBD1 (5 bases). The CDR3 runs 13 residues. Germline CDR1 is MGHDK and CDR2 is SYGVNS. The germline V and J ends were trimmed by 1 base and 6 bases, with 7 bases remaining between them. The CDR3 region has the DNA TGTGCCAGCAGTGAATCCGGGGGTCAGCCCCAGCATTTT. Its protein is CASSESGGQPQHF. Full variable domain (missing parts from reference TRBV25-1 and TRBJ1-5): EADIYQTPRYLVIGTGKKITLECSQTMGHDKMYWYQQDPGMELHLIHYSYGVNSTEKGDLSSESTVSRIRTEHFPLTLESARPSHTSQYLCASSESGGQPQHFGDGTRLSIL.

The V call is TRBV6-2 or TRBV6-3, the J call TRBJ2-3; 9 positions agree with TRBD1. CDR1 is MNHEY, CDR2 SVGEGT, per germline. This CDR3 has 18 amino acids. V trimming: 0 bases; J trimming: 5 bases; junction bases outside the gene matches: 12. CDR3 protein: CASSYSRSGDRALDTQYF. The CDR3 region has the DNA TGTGCCAGCAGTTACTCGAGGTCGGGGGACAGGGCTTTAGATACGCAGTATTTT.

The J gene is TRBJ1-5, the V gene TRBV30; D is ambiguous. This CDR3 region has 13 residues. Germline V CDR1 and CDR2: GTSNPN, SVGIG (reference sequence). Between the trimmed V and J ends, which lost 0 bases and 8 bases, there was a span of 11 bases. CDR3 protein: CAWSVLDAEPQHF. CDR3 nucleotides: TGTGCCTGGAGTGTCCTCGACGCGGAGCCCCAGCATTTT.

V and J are TRBV27 and TRBJ2-7, with 8 nucleotides matching TRBD2. With V trimmed by 5 bases and J by 5 bases, 8 bases remained unmatched. The CDR3 loop spans 14 amino acids. Looked up from germline, CDR1 is MNHEY and CDR2 is SMNVEV (reference sequence). CDR3 sequence: CASSLTSGGHEQYF. The CDR3 region has the DNA TGTGCCAGCAGTCTAACGAGCGGGGGCCACGAGCAGTACTTC.

The V call is TRBV5-4, the J call TRBJ2-1; D is uncertain. Trimming took 4 bases from V and 6 from J, leaving 5 bases between them. Per germline, CDR1 SGHNT and CDR2 YYREEE (reference sequence). The CDR3 contains 11 residues. The CDR3 loop is CASSPPNEQFF. Written as DNA, the CDR3 is TGTGCCAGCAGCCCTCCCAATGAGCAGTTCTTC.

This clone was observed once. The chain couples TRBV28 to TRBJ1-6; 7 nucleotides agree with TRBD1. This CDR3 region has 14 residues. V shed 7 bases, J shed 8 bases, and the junction held 8 bases outside the gene matches. Germline CDR1 and CDR2: MDHEN and SYDVKM. The CDR3 loop reads CASIGDRLYSPLHF. CDR3 bases: TGTGCCAGCATTGGGGACAGACTTTATTCACCCCTCCACTTT.

The chain joins TRBV5-5 to TRBJ2-3; the D gene is possibly TRBD1 (5 bases). Deletions cut 3 bases from V and 4 bases from J, with 12 bases between. This CDR3 contains 14 residues. Germline loops: CDR1 SGHKS, CDR2 YYEKEE (reference sequence). In nucleotides, the CDR3 is TGTGCCAGCAGCTCACCGGACACACCAGATACGCAGTATTTT. This gives the protein CASSSPDTPDTQYF.

The chain is built from TRBV10-1 and TRBJ2-1; maybe TRBD2 (6 bases). Trimming stripped 6 bases from V and 7 bases from J, with 10 bases between. CDR1 is WNHNN, CDR2 SYGVQD, per germline (reference sequence). CDR3 length: 12 residues. The CDR3 region is CASSPTRNEQFF. CDR3 in DNA: TGCGCCAGCAGCCCGACTAGAAATGAGCAGTTCTTC.